One sample yielded the 20 T cell receptor beta chains listed below, sequenced in a study of cytomegalovirus exposure and HLA in healthy donors. The PCR had 60 Vbeta and 13 Jbeta primers. Repertoires were generated with immunoSEQ multiplex PCR, while TCRdb's copy carries only in-frame clones and drops some. This sample has around 150,000 clones, with over 60% found just once. The source material was PBMCs. All receptors come from a man aged 35-49 years in good health and CMV-seronegative.

About this clone: An end of the junction does not agree with germline; a read error may underlie this. The chain employs TRBV6-5 and TRBJ1-2, with a tentative D call TRBD1 (6 bases). Looked up from germline, CDR1 is MNHEY and CDR2 is SVGAGI. CDR3 length equals 14 residues. CDR3 DNA sequence: TGTGCCAGCAGTTACTTTCGTACAGGGAATGGCTACCCCTTC. Its translation is CASSYFRTGNGYPF.

This chain uses TRBV10-1 with TRBJ2-7; 10 bases match TRBD2. The germline CDR1 and CDR2 sequences are WNHNN and SYGVQD (reference sequence). The ends lost 4 bases at V and 5 bases at J; junction bases unmatched: 11. The CDR3 length is 16 residues. Here the CDR3 DNA reads TGCGCCAGCAGTGCGACCCTAGCGGGAGCCAGCAACGAGCAGTACTTC. It specifies CASSATLAGASNEQYF.

CDR3 sequence: CASSGGWDRGYNEQFF. The CDR3 nucleotides read TGTGCCAGCAGCGGGGGCTGGGACAGGGGCTACAATGAGCAGTTCTTC. The genes are TRBV9 and TRBJ2-1; 10 nucleotides align to TRBD1. The CDR3 is made up of 16 amino acids. The V gene's germline CDR1 is SGDLS and CDR2 YYNGEE. V was pared by 3 bases and J by 3 bases, with 6 bases of the junction left unmatched.

The chain recombines TRBV20-1 with TRBJ1-2; D unclear. Per germline, CDR1 DFQATT and CDR2 SNEGSKA (reference sequence). The CDR3 has 11 amino acids. Trimming stripped 8 bases from V and 8 bases from J, with 15 bases between. The CDR3 sequence: CSSSLPGGYTF. In DNA form, the CDR3 reads TGCAGTTCCTCCCTTCCGGGAGGCTACACCTTC.

This chain uses TRBV18 with TRBJ2-1; TRBD2 might be the D (5 bases). The V end lost 2 bases, the J end lost 3 bases, and 11 bases lay between the germline ends. In germline, CDR1 is KGHSH, CDR2 LQKENI. The CDR3 has 15 amino acids. The CDR3 region is CASSPEGADYNEQFF. The DNA for the CDR3 is TGTGCCAGCTCACCAGAGGGTGCGGACTACAATGAGCAGTTCTTC.

The chain carries TRBV15 and TRBJ2-1; 9 bases map to TRBD2. The CDR3 spans 17 residues. The V gene end was trimmed by 0 bases and the J gene end by 4 bases; junction bases not matched to a gene: 7. Per germline, CDR1 LNHNV and CDR2 YYDKDF (reference sequence). CDR3 in amino acids: CATSRDFSGSLYNEQFF. For the CDR3, the DNA is TGTGCCACCAGCAGAGATTTTAGCGGGAGTCTGTACAATGAGCAGTTCTTC.

V gene TRBV19 combines with J gene TRBJ2-7; 11 nucleotides match TRBD2. From germline, CDR1 is LNHDA and CDR2 SQIVND (reference sequence). The CDR3 is made up of 15 amino acids. V lost 2 bases to trimming and J lost 3 bases; unmatched junction nucleotides: 3. CDR3 in DNA: TGTGCCAGTAGTATACGGACTAGCGGGCGCTACGAGCAGTACTTC. Its translation is CASSIRTSGRYEQYF.

A remark on this clone: The junction and the germline gene differ at one end; a read error may be behind it. The chain joins TRBV7-2 to TRBJ1-5; D is possibly TRBD1 (6 bases). The germline V gene encodes CDR1 SGHTA and CDR2 FQGNSA. The CDR3 consists of 16 residues. CDR3 region: CASSLWGGAGNQPQNF. The CDR3 region has the DNA TGTGCCAGCAGCTTATGGGGGGGCGCGGGCAATCAGCCCCAGAATTTT.

This chain joins TRBV10-3 and TRBJ1-5; 8 positions agree with TRBD1. V shed 5 bases and J 5 bases; nucleotides not matched to a gene: 8. The CDR3 length is 15 residues. Germline V gene data show CDR1 as ENHRY and CDR2 as SYGVKD. CDR3 sequence (DNA): TGTGCCATCAGTCCCCAGGGGGCTAGGGATCAGCCCCAGCATTTT. Protein product: CAISPQGARDQPQHF.

This clone was detected only once. The chain links TRBV4-1 to TRBJ2-7, with TRBD1 matching 8 bases. Trimming at V came to 0 bases and at J to 4 bases, leaving 8 bases not matched to a gene. This CDR3 is 16 amino acids long. Germline V CDR1 and CDR2: MGHRA, YSYEKL. DNA of the CDR3: TGCGCCAGCAGCCAAGAGGCAGGGGGCTCCTATTACGAGCAGTACTTC. Translation gives CASSQEAGGSYYEQYF.

The chain recombines TRBV27 with TRBJ2-3, with D hard to call. Germline CDR1 and CDR2: MNHEY and SMNVEV (reference sequence). V was trimmed by 2 bases and J by 11 bases, leaving 14 bases between them. The CDR3 contains 13 residues. For the CDR3, the DNA is TGTGCCAGCAGTTTAAGTTTCGGCGGCCAGCAGTATTTT. This codes for CASSLSFGGQQYF.

This clone was seen a handful of times. The chain links TRBV7-9 to TRBJ1-2, with TRBD1 matching over 7 bases. CDR1 is SEHNR and CDR2 is FQNEAQ in the germline V gene (reference sequence). The V gene end was trimmed by 5 bases and the J gene end by 4 bases; junction bases not matched to a gene: 10. The CDR3 has 15 residues. The CDR3 spells CASSEPYRGGYGYTF. The CDR3 DNA reads TGTGCCAGCAGCGAGCCATACAGGGGTGGCTATGGCTACACCTTC. The whole variable domain, remainder taken from reference TRBV7-9 and TRBJ1-2, is DTGVSQNPRHKITKRGQNVTFRCDPISEHNRLYWYRQTLGQGPEFLTYFQNEAQLEKSRLLSDRFSAERPKGSFSTLEIQRTEQGDSAMYLCASSEPYRGGYGYTFGSGTRLTVV.

This chain joins TRBV7-2 and TRBJ2-1; 7 bases agree with TRBD2. CDR3 length: 15 amino acids. CDR1 is SGHTA, CDR2 FQGNSA, per germline. The trim removed 5 bases at V and 6 bases at J, leaving 10 bases unmatched. The DNA for the CDR3 is TGTGCCAGCAGCAAAGGGAGGGAAGGGGTCAATGAGCAGTTCTTC. The encoded protein is CASSKGREGVNEQFF.

V gene TRBV9 combines with J gene TRBJ2-1, with TRBD2 matching 9 bases. Germline V gene lookup returns CDR1 SGDLS and CDR2 YYNGEE. The CDR3 loop spans 15 amino acids. After removal of 4 bases from V and 9 bases from J, the junction contained 11 bases not matched to a gene. The CDR3 is CASSPRLAERGEQFF. The CDR3 nucleotides read TGTGCCAGCAGCCCCCGACTAGCGGAGAGGGGTGAGCAGTTCTTC.

The CDR3 DNA reads TGTGCCACCGGACTAATCGGGGCTAGAAACTACGAGCAGTACTTC. It specifies CATGLIGARNYEQYF. The chain employs TRBV28 and TRBJ2-7; possible D gene TRBD2, 6 bases. V dropped 10 bases and J dropped 3 bases, with 22 bases sitting between them. Germline loops: CDR1 MDHEN, CDR2 SYDVKM. The CDR3 contains 15 residues.

The J gene is TRBJ2-7, the V gene TRBV7-9, with no clear D. The CDR3 has 14 amino acids. Per the germline V gene, CDR1 is SEHNR and CDR2 is FQNEAQ (reference sequence). The V end was cut by 0 bases, the J end by 3 bases, with 9 bases between. This chain's CDR3 is CASSLAISVYEQYF. DNA of the CDR3: TGTGCCAGCAGCTTAGCGATCAGTGTCTACGAGCAGTACTTC.

This clone was seen once. V is TRBV5-6 and J is TRBJ2-1; D unclear. CDR3 length: 17 residues. The V end lost 2 bases, the J end lost 4 bases, and 19 bases lay between the germline ends. From germline, CDR1 is SGHDT and CDR2 YYEEEE. DNA of the CDR3: TGTGCCAGCAGCTTTATACCCTCGGGTCCTAAATACAATGAGCAGTTCTTC. This codes for CASSFIPSGPKYNEQFF.

This clone turned up a few times. The chain combines TRBV2 with TRBJ2-1, with 7 bases that match TRBD1. The CDR3 extends over 13 amino acids. CDR1 and CDR2 (germline): SNHLY, FYNNEI. Unmatched junction bases numbered 12, after V lost 4 bases and J lost 15 bases. CDR3 protein: CASSGTRDSSAFF. CDR3 nucleotide sequence: TGTGCCAGCAGTGGGACTCGGGACAGCAGCGCGTTCTTC.

This clone showed up just a few times. The chain links TRBV10-2 to TRBJ2-2, with a weak D call TRBD1 (7 bases). Germline V gives CDR1 WSHSY, CDR2 SAAADI. Trimming removed 0 bases from V and 4 bases from J, with 12 bases in between. The CDR3 is 16 amino acids. CDR3 protein: CASSESRDRSTGELFF. In DNA form, the CDR3 reads TGCGCCAGCAGTGAGTCGCGGGACAGAAGCACCGGGGAGCTGTTTTTT.

The CDR3 loop is CASSLAPQENYGYTF. CDR3 nucleotide sequence: TGTGCCAGCAGCCTAGCCCCCCAAGAAAACTATGGCTACACCTTC. The rearrangement links TRBV4-2 to TRBJ1-2; D ambiguous. The germline V and J ends were trimmed by 4 bases and 2 bases, with 14 bases remaining between them. Germline assignment: CDR1 LGHNA and CDR2 YNFKEQ. The CDR3 loop spans 15 amino acids.